The rows below give T cell receptor beta chains drawn from one sample of a study of T cell changes during pregnancy in multiple sclerosis. Libraries were prepared by immunoSEQ multiplex PCR; TCRdb keeps only in-frame clonotypes and omits some of them. The sample lists fewer than 35,000 clones; almost 90% were seen once. Sample: CD4+ T cells from peripheral blood mononuclear cells, taken in the third trimester of pregnancy. These receptor sequences come from a female donor in good health, enrolled as a control in a pregnancy study. CDR3s leave out the opening cysteine and the closing phenylalanine or tryptophan. The size field is filled for only some rows; it gives once, few, many or a size class.

V: TRBV7-9; size: NA; CDR3: ASSFYLVTGELF
V: TRBV2; size: NA; CDR3: ASSGQANYGYT
V: TRBV5-1; size: NA; CDR3: ASTGDRGGVTGELF
V: TRBV7-2; size: NA; CDR3: ASRVRQGAYMNTEAF
V: TRBV30; size: NA; CDR3: AWRLLGGEPTEAF
V: TRBV6-5; size: few; CDR3: ASTRTTTGELF
V: TRBV14; size: NA; CDR3: ASSQPRLAGTLDNEQF
V: TRBV12-5; size: NA; CDR3: ASGLIQDNSPLH
V: TRBV5-4; size: NA; CDR3: ASSPGRASGVSYEQY
V: TRBV30; size: NA; CDR3: AWSVLGGVGYT
V: TRBV18; size: NA; CDR3: ASSSRDRVENSPLH
V: TRBV19; size: NA; CDR3: ASSGLAGVTDTQY
V: TRBV6-1; size: NA; CDR3: ASRGQGRYEQY
V: TRBV9; size: NA; CDR3: ASSVAGTSGRGGNEQF